This is a list of T cell receptor beta chains from one sample in a study of glioma-infiltrating T cells. A single record per CDR3 protein comes from TCRdb applying MiXCR to the multiplex PCR reads. Among around 130,000 distinct CDR3 sequences listed, 24% were seen once. Sequencing was done on a sample of glioma tissue, nonneoplastic brain tissue, or PBMCs (not recorded which). These receptors originate from a human donor with low-grade glioma or glioblastoma, undergoing nonglioma brain surgery, or in good health (not recorded which). Both conserved end residues are part of each CDR3. D genes are given only for firm matches. Only some rows state a clone size, as once, few, many or a class for expanded clones.

>-|TRBV2|TRBJ1-6|few
CASSLDRYSPLHF
TGTGCCAGCAGCCTCGACAGATATTCACCCCTCCACTTT
>TRBD2|TRBV27|TRBJ2-1|few
CASSFLLLAGGGYNEQFF
TGTGCCAGCAGTTTCCTCTTACTAGCGGGGGGCGGTTACAATGAGCAGTTCTTC
>-|TRBV14|TRBJ2-3|many
CASSHGPAVPQYF
TGTGCCAGCAGCCATGGGCCAGCAGTTCCGCAGTATTTT
>-|TRBV28|TRBJ1-4|few
CASSSVSGARDEKLFF
TGTGCCAGCAGTTCCGTATCGGGGGCGCGGGATGAAAAACTGTTTTTT
>-|TRBV28|TRBJ1-4|-
CASSLLANEKLFF
TGTGCCAGCAGTTTATTGGCTAATGAAAAACTGTTTTTT
>-|TRBV3-1|TRBJ2-1|-
CASSRRGGDEQFF
TGTGCCAGCAGCCGGCGGGGCGGGGATGAGCAGTTCTTC
>-|TRBV2|TRBJ1-2|many
CASSPDGANYGYTF
TGTGCCAGCAGTCCGGACGGAGCTAACTATGGCTACACCTTC
>-|TRBV6-1|TRBJ1-1|many
CASSLGRGLTEAFF
TGTGCCAGCAGTTTGGGCCGGGGCCTCACTGAAGCTTTCTTT
>TRBD2|TRBV6-1|TRBJ2-5|many
CASSEPLLAGGLETQYF
TGTGCCAGCAGTGAACCCCTACTAGCGGGGGGGCTTGAGACCCAGTACTTC
>TRBD1|TRBV7-2|TRBJ1-1|few
CASSLGGQTNTEAFF
TGTGCCAGCAGCTTAGGGGGACAGACGAACACTGAAGCTTTCTTT
>TRBD1|TRBV6-1|TRBJ1-6|many
CASSRDRGNNSPLHF
TGTGCCAGCAGCAGGGACAGGGGAAATAATTCACCCCTCCACTTT
>TRBD1|TRBV7-2|TRBJ2-3|few
CASSLRDRGVGGGVIDTQYF
TGTGCCAGCAGCTTAAGGGACAGGGGAGTCGGCGGCGGGGTGATAGATACGCAGTATTTT
>-|TRBV4-1|TRBJ2-1|-
CASSQDYERAGGEQFF
TGCGCCAGCAGCCAAGATTATGAGCGGGCCGGGGGTGAGCAGTTCTTC
>-|TRBV20-1|TRBJ2-3|many
CSAPPGSASTDTQYF
TGCAGTGCTCCCCCGGGATCCGCTAGCACAGATACGCAGTATTTT
>TRBD1|TRBV6-6|TRBJ1-6|many
CASSYGDRRNSPLHF
TGTGCCAGCAGTTACGGGGACAGGAGGAATTCACCCCTCCACTTT
>-|TRBV6-6|TRBJ1-1|many
CASSYSRIGRPEAFF
TGTGCCAGCAGTTACTCGAGGATCGGCAGGCCTGAAGCTTTCTTT
>-|TRBV6-2/TRBV6-3|TRBJ2-3|many
CASSYSAVMDTQYF
TGTGCCAGCAGTTACTCCGCAGTGATGGATACGCAGTATTTT
>-|TRBV19|TRBJ2-2|-
CASPLGSGAKHGLHGELFF
TGTGCCAGTCCCCTTGGGTCAGGGGCCAAGCATGGCCTCCACGGGGAGCTGTTTTTT
>TRBD2|TRBV3-1|TRBJ2-1|few
CASSQSWASGGNEQFF
TGTGCCAGCAGCCAATCTTGGGCTAGCGGGGGGAATGAGCAGTTCTTC
>-|TRBV28|TRBJ2-2|-
CASTLGRTGELFF
TGTGCCAGCACCTTAGGACGGACCGGGGAGCTGTTTTTT
>-|TRBV27|TRBJ1-1|many
CASSSAGGGTEAFF
TGTGCCAGCAGTTCAGCAGGAGGGGGAACTGAAGCTTTCTTT
>-|TRBV6-1|TRBJ2-3|many
CASSPQHGPTDTQYF
TGTGCCAGCAGCCCCCAACACGGCCCCACAGATACGCAGTATTTT
>-|TRBV27|TRBJ2-1|many
CASSLGEGGKNEQFF
TGTGCCAGCAGCCTAGGGGAGGGGGGTAAAAATGAGCAGTTCTTC
>-|TRBV20-1|TRBJ2-3|few
CSATHETASGTDTQYF
TGCAGTGCTACCCACGAAACTGCCAGCGGCACAGATACGCAGTATTTT
>TRBD1|TRBV20-1|TRBJ1-5|few
CSARVDRAQPQHF
TGCAGTGCGAGGGTCGACAGGGCGCAGCCCCAGCATTTT
>-|TRBV28|TRBJ2-3|-
CATYGLETDTQYF
TGTGCCACATACGGGTTGGAGACAGATACGCAGTATTTT
>TRBD1|TRBV7-9|TRBJ1-4|few
CASGTESEKLFF
TGTGCCAGCGGGACAGAGAGTGAAAAACTGTTTTTT
>-|TRBV19|TRBJ2-4|few
CASSSVAKNIQYF
TGTGCCAGTAGTTCCGTAGCCAAAAACATTCAGTACTTC
>TRBD2|TRBV5-1|TRBJ2-5|few
CASSDLAGGLQETQYF
TGCGCCAGCAGCGATCTAGCGGGGGGGCTCCAAGAGACCCAGTACTTC
>-|TRBV7-9|TRBJ1-1|many
CASSATNLNTEAFF
TGTGCCAGCAGCGCTACTAATTTGAACACTGAAGCTTTCTTT
>TRBD1|TRBV6-6|TRBJ1-3|few
CASSYLETGAGNTIYF
TGTGCCAGCAGTTACCTGGAGACAGGGGCTGGAAACACCATATATTTT
>-|TRBV20-1|TRBJ2-1|-
CSARGGGPYNEQFF
TGCAGTGCTAGGGGGGGGGGCCCCTACAATGAGCAGTTCTTC
>TRBD1|TRBV7-2|TRBJ1-2|-
CASSPFETGNYGYTF
TGTGCCAGCAGCCCCTTCGAGACAGGGAACTATGGCTACACCTTC
>-|TRBV14|TRBJ1-2|-
CASSLRAGAASYGYTF
TGTGCCAGCAGCCTACGCGCAGGGGCAGCGAGCTATGGCTACACCTTC
>-|TRBV4-1|TRBJ1-4|-
CASSQDPGTGNEKLFF
TGCGCCAGCAGCCAAGACCCCGGGACGGGGAATGAAAAACTGTTTTTT
>TRBD2|TRBV12-3/TRBV12-4|TRBJ2-3|many
CANGGSGGTDTQYF
TGTGCCAACGGGGGTAGCGGGGGCACAGATACGCAGTATTTT